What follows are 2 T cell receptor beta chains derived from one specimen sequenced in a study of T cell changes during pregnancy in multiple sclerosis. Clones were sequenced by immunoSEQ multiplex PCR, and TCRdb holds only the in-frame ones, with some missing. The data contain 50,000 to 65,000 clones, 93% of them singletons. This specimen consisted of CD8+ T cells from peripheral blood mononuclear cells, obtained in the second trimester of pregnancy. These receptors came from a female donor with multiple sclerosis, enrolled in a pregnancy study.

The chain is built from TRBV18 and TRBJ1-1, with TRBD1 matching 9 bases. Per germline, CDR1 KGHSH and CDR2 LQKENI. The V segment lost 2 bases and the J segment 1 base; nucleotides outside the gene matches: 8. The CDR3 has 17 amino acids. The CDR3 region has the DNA TGTGCCAGCTCACCAACTACAGGGGGCGCAAGGAACACTGAAGCTTTCTTT. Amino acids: CASSPTTGGARNTEAFF.

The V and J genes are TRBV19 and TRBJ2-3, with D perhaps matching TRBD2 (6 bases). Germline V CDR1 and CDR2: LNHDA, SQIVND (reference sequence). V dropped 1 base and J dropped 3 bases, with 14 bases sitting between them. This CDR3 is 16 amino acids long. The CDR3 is CASSIGARGTTDTQYF. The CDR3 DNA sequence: TGTGCCAGTAGTATAGGGGCACGGGGGACTACAGATACGCAGTATTTT.